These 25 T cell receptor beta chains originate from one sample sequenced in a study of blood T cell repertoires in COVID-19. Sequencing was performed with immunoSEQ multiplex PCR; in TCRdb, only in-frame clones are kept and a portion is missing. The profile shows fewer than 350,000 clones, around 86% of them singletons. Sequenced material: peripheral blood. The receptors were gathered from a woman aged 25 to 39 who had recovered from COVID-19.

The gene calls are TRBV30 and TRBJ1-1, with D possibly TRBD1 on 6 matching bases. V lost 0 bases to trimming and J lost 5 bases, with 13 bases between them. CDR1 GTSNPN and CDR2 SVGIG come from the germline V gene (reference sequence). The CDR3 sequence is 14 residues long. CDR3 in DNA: TGTGCCTGGAGTGTGGGGGCAGTACAGACTGAAGCTTTCTTT. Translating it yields CAWSVGAVQTEAFF.

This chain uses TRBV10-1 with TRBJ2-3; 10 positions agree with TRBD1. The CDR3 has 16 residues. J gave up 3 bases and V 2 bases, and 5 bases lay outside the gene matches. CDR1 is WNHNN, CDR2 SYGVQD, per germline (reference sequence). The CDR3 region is CASSEKTGGNTDTQYF. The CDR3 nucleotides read TGCGCCAGCAGTGAGAAGACAGGGGGCAATACAGATACGCAGTATTTT.

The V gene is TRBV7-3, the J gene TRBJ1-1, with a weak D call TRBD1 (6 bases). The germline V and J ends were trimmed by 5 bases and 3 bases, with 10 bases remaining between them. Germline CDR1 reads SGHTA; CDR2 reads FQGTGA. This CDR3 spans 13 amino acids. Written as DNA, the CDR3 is TGTGCCAGCAGCGCCACAGGGTACACTGAAGCTTTCTTT. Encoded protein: CASSATGYTEAFF.

The DNA for the CDR3 is TGTGCCAGCAACATCAGGGGAATCATGAACACTGAAGCTTTCTTT. Translation gives CASNIRGIMNTEAFF. The chain links TRBV6-5 to TRBJ1-1; D possibly corresponds to TRBD1 (6 bases). Trimming removed 7 bases from V and 0 bases from J, with 15 bases in between. The CDR3 extends over 15 amino acids. Germline V gene data show CDR1 as MNHEY and CDR2 as SVGAGI.

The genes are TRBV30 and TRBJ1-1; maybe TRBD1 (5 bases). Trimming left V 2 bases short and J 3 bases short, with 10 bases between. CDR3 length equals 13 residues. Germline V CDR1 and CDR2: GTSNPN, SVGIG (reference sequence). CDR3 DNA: TGTGCCTGGAGTTCCCAGGGTTACACTGAAGCTTTCTTT. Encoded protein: CAWSSQGYTEAFF.

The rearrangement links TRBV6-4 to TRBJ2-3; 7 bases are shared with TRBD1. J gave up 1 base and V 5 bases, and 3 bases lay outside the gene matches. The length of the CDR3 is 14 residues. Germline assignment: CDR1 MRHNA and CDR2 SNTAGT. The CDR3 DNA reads TGTGCCAGCAGTTTAACAGGGGGCACAGATACGCAGTATTTT. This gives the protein CASSLTGGTDTQYF.

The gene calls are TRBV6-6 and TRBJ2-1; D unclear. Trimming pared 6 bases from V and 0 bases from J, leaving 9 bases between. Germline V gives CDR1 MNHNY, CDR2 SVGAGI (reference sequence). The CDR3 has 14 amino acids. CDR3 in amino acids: CASSRLSSYNEQFF. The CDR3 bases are TGTGCCAGCAGCCGACTCAGCTCCTACAATGAGCAGTTCTTC.

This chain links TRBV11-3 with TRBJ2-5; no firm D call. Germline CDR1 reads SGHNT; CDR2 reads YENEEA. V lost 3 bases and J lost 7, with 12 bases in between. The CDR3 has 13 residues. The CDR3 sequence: CASSLRPLGTQYF. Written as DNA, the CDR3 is TGTGCCAGCAGCTTGAGGCCGCTGGGGACCCAGTACTTC.

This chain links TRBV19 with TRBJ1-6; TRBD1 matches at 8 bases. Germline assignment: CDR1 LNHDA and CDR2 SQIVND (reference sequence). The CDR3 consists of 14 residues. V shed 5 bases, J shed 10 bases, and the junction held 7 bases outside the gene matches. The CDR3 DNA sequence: TGTGCCAGTAGTTCTCGGACAGGGTCCTCACCCCTCCACTTT. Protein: CASSSRTGSSPLHF.

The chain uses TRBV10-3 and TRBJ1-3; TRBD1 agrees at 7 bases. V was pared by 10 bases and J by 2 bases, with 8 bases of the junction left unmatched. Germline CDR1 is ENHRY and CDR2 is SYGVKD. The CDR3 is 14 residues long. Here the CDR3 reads CAKDRETAGNTIYF. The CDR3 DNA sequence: TGTGCCAAAGACAGGGAAACGGCTGGAAACACCATATATTTT.

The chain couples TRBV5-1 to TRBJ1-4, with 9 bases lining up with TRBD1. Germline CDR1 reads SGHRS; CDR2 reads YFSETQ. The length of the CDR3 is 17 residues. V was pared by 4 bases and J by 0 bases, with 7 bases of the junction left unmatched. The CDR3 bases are TGCGCCAGCAGCCACAGGGGGCTCTTCGCAACTAATGAAAAACTGTTTTTT. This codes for CASSHRGLFATNEKLFF.

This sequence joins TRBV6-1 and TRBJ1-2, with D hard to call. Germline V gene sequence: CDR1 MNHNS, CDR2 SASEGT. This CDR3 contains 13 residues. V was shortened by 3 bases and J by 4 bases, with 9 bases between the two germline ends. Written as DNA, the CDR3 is TGTGCCAGCAGTGAGGACTGGGGCTATGGCTACACCTTC. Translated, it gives CASSEDWGYGYTF.

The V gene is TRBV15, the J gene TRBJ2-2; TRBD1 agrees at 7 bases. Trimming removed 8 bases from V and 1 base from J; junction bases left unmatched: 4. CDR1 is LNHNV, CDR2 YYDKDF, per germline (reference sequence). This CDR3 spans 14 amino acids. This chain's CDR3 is CATEDRLNTGELFF. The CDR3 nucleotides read TGTGCCACCGAGGACAGGTTGAACACCGGGGAGCTGTTTTTT.

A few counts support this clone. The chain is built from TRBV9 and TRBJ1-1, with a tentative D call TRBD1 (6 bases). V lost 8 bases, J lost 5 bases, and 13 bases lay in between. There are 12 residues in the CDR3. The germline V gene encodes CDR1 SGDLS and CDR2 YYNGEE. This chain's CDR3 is CASKTRGTEAFF. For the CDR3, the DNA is TGTGCCAGTAAGACAAGGGGGACTGAAGCTTTCTTT.

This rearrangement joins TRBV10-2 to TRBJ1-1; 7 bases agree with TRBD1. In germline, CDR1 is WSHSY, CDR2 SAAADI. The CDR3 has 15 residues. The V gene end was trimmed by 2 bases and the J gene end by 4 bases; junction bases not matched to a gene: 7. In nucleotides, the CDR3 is TGCGCCAGCAGTGAGGTTCAGGGGGGTTTCACTGAAGCTTTCTTT. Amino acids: CASSEVQGGFTEAFF.

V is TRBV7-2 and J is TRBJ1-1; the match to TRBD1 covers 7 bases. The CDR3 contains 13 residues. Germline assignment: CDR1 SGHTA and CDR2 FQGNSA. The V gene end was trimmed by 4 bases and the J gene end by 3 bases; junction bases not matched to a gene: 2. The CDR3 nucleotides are TGTGCCAGCAGCTCCCAGGGGGACACTGAAGCTTTCTTT. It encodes CASSSQGDTEAFF.

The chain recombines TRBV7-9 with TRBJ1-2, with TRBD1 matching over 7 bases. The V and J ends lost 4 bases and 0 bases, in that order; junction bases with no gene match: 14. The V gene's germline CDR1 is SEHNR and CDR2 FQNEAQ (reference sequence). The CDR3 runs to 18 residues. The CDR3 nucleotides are TGTGCCAGCAGCTCTATACCGGGACAGCCTACCTCTAACTATGGCTACACCTTC. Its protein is CASSSIPGQPTSNYGYTF.

The CDR3 DNA sequence: TGTGCCAGCAGCCCGGGACTAGCGGGGAGGGCAAAGTCCGAGCAGTACTTC. It encodes CASSPGLAGRAKSEQYF. The chain is built from TRBV4-2 and TRBJ2-7; the match to TRBD2 covers 13 bases. Per the germline V gene, CDR1 is LGHNA and CDR2 is YNFKEQ. The CDR3 runs to 17 residues. Losses at the gene ends were 4 bases for V and 6 bases for J; bases not matched to a gene: 12.

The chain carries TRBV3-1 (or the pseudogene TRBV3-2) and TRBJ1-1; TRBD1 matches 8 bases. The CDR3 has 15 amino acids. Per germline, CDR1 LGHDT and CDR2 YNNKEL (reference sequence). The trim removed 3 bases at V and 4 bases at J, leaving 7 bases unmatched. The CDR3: CASSQGRGQVTEAFF. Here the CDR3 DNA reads TGTGCCAGCAGCCAGGGCAGGGGGCAGGTCACTGAAGCTTTCTTT.

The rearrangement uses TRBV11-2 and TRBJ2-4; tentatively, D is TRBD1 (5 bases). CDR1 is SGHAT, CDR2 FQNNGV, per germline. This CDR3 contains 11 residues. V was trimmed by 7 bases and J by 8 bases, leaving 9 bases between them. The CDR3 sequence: CASTDSDIQYF. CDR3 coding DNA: TGTGCCAGCACAGACAGTGACATTCAGTACTTC.

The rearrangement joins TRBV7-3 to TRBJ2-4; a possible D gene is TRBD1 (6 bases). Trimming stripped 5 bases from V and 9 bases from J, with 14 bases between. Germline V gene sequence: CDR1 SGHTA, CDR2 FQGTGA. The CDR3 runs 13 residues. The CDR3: CASSLGAGGIQYF. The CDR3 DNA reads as TGTGCCAGCAGCCTGGGGGCCGGAGGCATTCAGTACTTC.

CDR3 nucleotides: TGTGCCAGCAGTTCCGCAGGGGGCGCTTACAATGAGCAGTTCTTC. It codes for CASSSAGGAYNEQFF. The chain has TRBV6-5 and TRBJ2-1; TRBD1 matches 8 bases. V was pared by 4 bases and J by 4 bases, with 6 bases of the junction left unmatched. CDR1 and CDR2 from the germline V gene are MNHEY and SVGAGI. CDR3 length: 15 residues.

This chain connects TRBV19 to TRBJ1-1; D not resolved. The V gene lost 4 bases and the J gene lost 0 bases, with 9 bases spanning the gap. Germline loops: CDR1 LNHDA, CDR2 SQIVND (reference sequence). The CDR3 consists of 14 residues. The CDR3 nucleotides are TGTGCCAGTAGTAACCCACGGGTGAACACTGAAGCTTTCTTT. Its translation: CASSNPRVNTEAFF.

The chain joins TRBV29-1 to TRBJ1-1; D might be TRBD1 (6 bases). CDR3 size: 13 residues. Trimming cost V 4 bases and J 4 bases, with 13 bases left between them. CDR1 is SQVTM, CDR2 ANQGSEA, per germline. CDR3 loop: CSVGIQGGTEAFF. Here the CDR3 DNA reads TGCAGCGTTGGTATACAGGGTGGCACTGAAGCTTTCTTT.

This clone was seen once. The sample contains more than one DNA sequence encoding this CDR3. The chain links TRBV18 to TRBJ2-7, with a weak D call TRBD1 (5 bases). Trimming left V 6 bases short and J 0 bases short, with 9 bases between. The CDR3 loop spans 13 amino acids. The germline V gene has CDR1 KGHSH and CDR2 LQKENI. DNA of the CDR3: TGTGCCAGCTCCCCAGGGCTCTCCTACGAGCAGTACTTC. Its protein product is CASSPGLSYEQYF.